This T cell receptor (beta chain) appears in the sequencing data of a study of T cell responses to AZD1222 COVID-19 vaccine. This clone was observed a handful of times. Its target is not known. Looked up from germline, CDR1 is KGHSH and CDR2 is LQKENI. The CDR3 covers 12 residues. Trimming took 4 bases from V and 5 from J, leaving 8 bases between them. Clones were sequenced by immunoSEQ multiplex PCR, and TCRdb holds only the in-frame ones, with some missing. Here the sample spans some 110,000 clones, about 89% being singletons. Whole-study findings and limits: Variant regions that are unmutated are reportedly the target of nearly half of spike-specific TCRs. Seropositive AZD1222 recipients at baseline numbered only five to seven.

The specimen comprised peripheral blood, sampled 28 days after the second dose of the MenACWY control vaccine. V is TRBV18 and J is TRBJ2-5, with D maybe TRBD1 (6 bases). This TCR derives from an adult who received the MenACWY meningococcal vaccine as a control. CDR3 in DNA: TGTGCCAGCTCACTGCAGGGGGAGACCCAGTACTTC. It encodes CASSLQGETQYF.